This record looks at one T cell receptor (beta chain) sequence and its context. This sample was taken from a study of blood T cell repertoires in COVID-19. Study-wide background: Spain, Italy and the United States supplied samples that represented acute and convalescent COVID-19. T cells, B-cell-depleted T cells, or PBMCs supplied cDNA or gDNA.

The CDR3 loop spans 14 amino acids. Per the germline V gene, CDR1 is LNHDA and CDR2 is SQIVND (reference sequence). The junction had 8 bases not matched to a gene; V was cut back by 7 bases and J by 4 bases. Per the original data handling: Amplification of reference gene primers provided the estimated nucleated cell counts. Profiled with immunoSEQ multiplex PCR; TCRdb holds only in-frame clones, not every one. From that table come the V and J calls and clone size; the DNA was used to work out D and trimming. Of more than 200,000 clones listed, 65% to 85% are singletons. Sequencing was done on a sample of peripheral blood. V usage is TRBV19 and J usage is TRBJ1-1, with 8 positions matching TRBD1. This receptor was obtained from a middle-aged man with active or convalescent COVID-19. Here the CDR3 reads CASIPTGASTEAFF. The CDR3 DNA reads TGTGCCAGTATCCCGACAGGGGCGAGCACTGAAGCTTTCTTT.